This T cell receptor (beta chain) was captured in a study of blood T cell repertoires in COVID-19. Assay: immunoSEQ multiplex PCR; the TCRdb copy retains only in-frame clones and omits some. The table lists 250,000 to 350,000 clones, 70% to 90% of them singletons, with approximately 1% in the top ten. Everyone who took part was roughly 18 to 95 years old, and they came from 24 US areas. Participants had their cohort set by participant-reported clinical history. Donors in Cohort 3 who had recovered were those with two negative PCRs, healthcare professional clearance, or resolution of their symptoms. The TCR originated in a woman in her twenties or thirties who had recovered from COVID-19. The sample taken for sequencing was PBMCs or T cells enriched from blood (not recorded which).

The CDR3 nucleotides read TGTGCCAGCAGTTTATTGTTGGAGCAACTCAAAAACATTCAGTACTTC. Translating it yields CASSLLLEQLKNIQYF. The rearrangement links TRBV28 to TRBJ2-4; D is uncertain. Trimming took 1 base from V and 3 from J, leaving 13 bases between them. CDR3 length: 16 amino acids. Germline V gives CDR1 MDHEN, CDR2 SYDVKM.